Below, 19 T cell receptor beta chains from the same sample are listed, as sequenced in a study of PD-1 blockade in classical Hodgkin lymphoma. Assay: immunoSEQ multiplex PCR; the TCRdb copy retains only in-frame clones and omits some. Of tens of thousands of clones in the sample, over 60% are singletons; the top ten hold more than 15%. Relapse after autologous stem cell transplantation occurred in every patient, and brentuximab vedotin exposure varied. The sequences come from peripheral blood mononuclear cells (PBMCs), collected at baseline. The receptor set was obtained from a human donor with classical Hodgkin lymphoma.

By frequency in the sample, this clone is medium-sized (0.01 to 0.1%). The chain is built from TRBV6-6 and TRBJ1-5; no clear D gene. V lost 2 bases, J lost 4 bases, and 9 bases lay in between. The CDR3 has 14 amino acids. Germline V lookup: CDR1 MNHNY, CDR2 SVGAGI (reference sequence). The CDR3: CASSYGGQNQPQHF. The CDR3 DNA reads TGTGCCAGCAGTTACGGTGGGCAGAATCAGCCCCAGCATTTT.

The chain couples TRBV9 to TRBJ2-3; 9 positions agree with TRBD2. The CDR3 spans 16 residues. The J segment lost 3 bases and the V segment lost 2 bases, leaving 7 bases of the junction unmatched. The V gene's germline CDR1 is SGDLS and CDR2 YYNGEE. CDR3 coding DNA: TGTGCCAGCAGCGTTGTAGGGACTAGCCAGACAGATACGCAGTATTTT. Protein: CASSVVGTSQTDTQYF.

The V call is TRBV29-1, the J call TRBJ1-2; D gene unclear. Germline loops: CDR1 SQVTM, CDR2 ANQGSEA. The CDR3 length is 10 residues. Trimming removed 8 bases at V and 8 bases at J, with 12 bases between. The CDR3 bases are TGCAGCTCCGGTGGACCGGGCTACACCTTC. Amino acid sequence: CSSGGPGYTF.

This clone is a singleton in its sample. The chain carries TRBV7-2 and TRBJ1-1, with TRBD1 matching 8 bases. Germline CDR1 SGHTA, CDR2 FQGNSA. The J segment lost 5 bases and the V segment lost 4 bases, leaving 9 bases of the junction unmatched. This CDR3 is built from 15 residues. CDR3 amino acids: CASSSLTGGRTEAFF. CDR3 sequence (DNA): TGTGCCAGCAGCTCGTTAACAGGGGGTAGGACTGAAGCTTTCTTT.

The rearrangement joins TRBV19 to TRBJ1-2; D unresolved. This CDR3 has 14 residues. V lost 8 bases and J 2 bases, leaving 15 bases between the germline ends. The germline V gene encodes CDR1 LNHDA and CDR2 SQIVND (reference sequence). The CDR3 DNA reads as TGTGCCAGTGCACCCTCTGACTTCAACTATGGCTACACCTTC. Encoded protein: CASAPSDFNYGYTF.

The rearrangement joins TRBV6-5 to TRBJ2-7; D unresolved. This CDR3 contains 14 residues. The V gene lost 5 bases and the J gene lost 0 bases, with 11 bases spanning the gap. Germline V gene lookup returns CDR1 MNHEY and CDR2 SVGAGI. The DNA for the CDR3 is TGTGCCAGCAGTCCCCCGGGCAGCTCCTACGAGCAGTACTTC. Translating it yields CASSPPGSSYEQYF.

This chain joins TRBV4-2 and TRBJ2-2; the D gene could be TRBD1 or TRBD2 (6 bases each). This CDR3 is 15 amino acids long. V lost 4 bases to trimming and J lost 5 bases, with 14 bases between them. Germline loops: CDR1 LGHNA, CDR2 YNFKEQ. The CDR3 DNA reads TGTGCCAGCAGCCCTCCCGGGGGCGGGACCGGGGAGCTGTTTTTT. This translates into CASSPPGGGTGELFF.

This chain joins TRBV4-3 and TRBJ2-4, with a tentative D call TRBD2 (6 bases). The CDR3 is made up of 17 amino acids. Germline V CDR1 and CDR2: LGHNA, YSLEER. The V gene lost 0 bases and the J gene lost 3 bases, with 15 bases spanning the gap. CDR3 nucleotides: TGCGCCAGCAGCCAAGATCTCCGGGGGTTGGGCAAAAACATTCAGTACTTC. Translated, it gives CASSQDLRGLGKNIQYF.

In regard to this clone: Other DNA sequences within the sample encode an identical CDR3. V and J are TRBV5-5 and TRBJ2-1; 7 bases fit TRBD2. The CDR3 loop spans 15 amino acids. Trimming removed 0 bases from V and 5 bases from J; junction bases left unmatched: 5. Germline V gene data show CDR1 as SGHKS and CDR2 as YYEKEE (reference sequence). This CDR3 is CASSLVAGEHNEQFF. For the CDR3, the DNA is TGTGCCAGCAGCTTGGTTGCGGGAGAACACAATGAGCAGTTCTTC.

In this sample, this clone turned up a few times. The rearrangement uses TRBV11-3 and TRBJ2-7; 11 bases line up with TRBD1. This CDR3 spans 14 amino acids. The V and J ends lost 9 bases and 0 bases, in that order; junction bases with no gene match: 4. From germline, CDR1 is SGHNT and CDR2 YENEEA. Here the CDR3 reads CARSGTGGSYEQYV. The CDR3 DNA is TGTGCCAGATCCGGGACAGGGGGCTCCTACGAGCAGTACGTC.

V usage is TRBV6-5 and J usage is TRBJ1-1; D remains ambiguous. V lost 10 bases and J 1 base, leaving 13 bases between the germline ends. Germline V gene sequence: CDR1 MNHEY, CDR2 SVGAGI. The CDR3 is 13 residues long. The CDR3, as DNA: TGTGCCACTGGAAGAGGCAGGAACACTGAAGCTTTCTTT. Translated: CATGRGRNTEAFF.

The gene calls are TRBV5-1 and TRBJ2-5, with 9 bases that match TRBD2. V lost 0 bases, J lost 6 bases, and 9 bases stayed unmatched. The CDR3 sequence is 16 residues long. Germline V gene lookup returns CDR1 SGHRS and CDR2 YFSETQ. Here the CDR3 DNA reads TGCGCCAGCAGCTTGGTCGCGGGCGGGGGGGCAAAGACCCAGTACTTC. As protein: CASSLVAGGGAKTQYF. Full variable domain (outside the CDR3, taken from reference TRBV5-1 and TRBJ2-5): KAGVTQTPRYLIKTRGQQVTLSCSPISGHRSVSWYQQTPGQGLQFLFEYFSETQRNKGNFPGRFSGRQFSNSRSEMNVSTLELGDSALYLCASSLVAGGGAKTQYFGPGTRLLVL.

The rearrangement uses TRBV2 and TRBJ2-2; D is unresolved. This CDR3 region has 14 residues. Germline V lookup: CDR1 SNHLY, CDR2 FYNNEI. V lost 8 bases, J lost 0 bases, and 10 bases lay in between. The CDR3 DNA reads TGTGCCAGCTACCCAACAACGAACACCGGGGAGCTGTTTTTT. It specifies CASYPTTNTGELFF.

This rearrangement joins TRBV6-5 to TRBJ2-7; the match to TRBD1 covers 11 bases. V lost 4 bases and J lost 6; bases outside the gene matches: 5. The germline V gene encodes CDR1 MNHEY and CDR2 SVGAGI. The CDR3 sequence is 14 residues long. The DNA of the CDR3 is TGTGCCAGCAGTTCATCCGGGACAGGGGGCGAGCAGTACGTC. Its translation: CASSSSGTGGEQYV.

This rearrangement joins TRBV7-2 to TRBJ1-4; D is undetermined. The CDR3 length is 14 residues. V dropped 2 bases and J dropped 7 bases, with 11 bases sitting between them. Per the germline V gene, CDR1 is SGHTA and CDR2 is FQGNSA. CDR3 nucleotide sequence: TGTGCCAGCAGCTTATTCGAGGGCTCTGAAAAACTGTTTTTT. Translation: CASSLFEGSEKLFF.

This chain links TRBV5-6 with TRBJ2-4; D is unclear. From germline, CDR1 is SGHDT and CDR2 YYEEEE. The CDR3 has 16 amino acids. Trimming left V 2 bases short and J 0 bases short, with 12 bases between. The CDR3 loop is CASSFTGVLAKNIQYF. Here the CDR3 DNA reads TGTGCCAGCAGCTTTACTGGGGTTCTAGCCAAAAACATTCAGTACTTC.

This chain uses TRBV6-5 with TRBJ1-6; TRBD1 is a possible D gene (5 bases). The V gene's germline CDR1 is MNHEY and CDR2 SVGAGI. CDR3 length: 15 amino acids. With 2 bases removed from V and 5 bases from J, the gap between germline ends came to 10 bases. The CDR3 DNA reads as TGTGCCAGCAGTTACACCGACAGTAATAATTCACCCCTCCACTTT. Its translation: CASSYTDSNNSPLHF.

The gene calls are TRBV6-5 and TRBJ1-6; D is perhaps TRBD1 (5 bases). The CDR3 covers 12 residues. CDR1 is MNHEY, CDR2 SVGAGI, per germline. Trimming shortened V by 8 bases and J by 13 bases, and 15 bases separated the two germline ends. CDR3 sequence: CASAYTGGPLHF. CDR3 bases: TGTGCCAGCGCGTACACGGGGGGGCCCCTCCACTTT.

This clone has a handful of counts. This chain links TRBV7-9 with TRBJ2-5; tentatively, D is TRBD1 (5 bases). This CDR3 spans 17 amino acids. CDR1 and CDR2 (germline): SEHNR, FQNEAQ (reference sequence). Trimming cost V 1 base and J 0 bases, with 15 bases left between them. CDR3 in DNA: TGTGCCAGCAGCTTAGGTTCAGGGTTACAGTACCAAGAGACCCAGTACTTC. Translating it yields CASSLGSGLQYQETQYF.